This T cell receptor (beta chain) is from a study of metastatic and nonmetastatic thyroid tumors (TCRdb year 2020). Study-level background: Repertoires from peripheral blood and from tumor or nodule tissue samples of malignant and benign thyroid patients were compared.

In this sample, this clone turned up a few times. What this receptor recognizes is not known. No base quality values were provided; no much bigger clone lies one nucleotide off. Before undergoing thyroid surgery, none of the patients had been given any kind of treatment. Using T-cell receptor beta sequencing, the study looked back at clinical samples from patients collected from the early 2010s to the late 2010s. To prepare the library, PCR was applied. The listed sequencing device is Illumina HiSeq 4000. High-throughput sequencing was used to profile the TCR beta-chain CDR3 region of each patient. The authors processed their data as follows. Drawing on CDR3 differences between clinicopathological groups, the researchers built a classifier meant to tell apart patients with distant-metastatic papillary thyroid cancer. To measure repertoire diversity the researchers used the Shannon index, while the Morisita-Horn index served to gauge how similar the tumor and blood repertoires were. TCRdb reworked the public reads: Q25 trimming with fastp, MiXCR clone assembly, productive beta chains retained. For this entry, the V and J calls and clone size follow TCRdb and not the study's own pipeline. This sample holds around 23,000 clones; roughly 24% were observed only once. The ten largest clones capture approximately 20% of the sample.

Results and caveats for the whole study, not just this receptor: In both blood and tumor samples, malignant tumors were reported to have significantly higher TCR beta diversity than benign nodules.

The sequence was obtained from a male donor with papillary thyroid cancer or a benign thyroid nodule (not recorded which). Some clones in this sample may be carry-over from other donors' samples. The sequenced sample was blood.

The DNA reads TGTGCCAGTAGGTTACAGGGTGGCGACTATGGCTACACCTTC. Translation gives CASRLQGGDYGYTF. Rearrangement joined TRBV19 to TRBJ1-2; the D gene is possibly TRBD1, with 6 bases matching. The CDR3 has 14 amino acids, counting the end cysteine and phenylalanine. The retained sequence is limited to the CDR3, 42 bases, with the frame set at the first base. The germline V gene (reference sequence) gives CDR1 as LNHDA and CDR2 as SQIVND. V was cut back by 6 bases and J by 3 bases, leaving a gap of 14 bases between them.